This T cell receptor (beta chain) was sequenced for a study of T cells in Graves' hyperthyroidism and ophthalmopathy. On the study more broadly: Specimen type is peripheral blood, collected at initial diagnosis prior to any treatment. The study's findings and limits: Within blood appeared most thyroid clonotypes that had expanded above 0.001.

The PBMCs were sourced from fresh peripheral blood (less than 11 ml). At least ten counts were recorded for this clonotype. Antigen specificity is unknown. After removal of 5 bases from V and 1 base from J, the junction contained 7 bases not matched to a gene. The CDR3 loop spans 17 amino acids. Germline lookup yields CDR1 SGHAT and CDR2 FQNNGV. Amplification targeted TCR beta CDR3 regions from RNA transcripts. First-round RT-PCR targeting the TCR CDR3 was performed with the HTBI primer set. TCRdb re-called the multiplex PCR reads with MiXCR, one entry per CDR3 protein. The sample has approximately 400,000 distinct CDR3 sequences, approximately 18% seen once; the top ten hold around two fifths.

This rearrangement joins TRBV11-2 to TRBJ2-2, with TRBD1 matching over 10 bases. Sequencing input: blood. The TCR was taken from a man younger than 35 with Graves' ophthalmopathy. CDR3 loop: CASSIRQGAVNTGELFF. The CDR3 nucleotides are TGTGCCAGCAGCATAAGACAGGGGGCGGTGAACACCGGGGAGCTGTTTTTT.